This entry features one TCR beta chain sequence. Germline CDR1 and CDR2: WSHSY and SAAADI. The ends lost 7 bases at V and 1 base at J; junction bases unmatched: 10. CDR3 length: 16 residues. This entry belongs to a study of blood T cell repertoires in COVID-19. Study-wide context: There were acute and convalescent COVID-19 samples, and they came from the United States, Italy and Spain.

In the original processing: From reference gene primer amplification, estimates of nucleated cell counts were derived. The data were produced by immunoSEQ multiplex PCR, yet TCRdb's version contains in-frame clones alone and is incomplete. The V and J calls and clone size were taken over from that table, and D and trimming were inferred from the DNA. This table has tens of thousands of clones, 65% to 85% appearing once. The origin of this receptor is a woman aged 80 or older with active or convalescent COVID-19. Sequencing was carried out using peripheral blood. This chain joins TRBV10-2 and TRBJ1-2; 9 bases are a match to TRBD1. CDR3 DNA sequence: TGCGCCAGCACCGGAGGGACAGGGACATTTAACTATGGCTACACCTTC. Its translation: CASTGGTGTFNYGYTF.